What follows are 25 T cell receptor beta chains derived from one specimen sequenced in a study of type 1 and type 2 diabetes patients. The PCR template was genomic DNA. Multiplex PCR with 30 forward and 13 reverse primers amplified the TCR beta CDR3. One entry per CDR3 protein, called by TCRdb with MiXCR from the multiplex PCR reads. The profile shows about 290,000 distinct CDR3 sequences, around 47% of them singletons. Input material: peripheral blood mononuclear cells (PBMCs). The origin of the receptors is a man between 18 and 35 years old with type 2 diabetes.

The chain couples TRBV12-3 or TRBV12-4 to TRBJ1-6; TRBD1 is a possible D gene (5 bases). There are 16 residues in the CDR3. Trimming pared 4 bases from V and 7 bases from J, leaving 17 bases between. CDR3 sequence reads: CASSYDGQGRNSPLHF. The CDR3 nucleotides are TGTGCCAGCAGTTATGACGGGCAGGGACGGAATTCACCCCTCCACTTT.

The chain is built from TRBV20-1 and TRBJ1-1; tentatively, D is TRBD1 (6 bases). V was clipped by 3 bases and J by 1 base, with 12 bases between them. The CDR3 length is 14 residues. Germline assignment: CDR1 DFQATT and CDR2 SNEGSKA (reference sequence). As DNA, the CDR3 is TGCAGTGCTAGCTTTGGGGGCACGAACACTGAAGCTTTCTTT. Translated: CSASFGGTNTEAFF.

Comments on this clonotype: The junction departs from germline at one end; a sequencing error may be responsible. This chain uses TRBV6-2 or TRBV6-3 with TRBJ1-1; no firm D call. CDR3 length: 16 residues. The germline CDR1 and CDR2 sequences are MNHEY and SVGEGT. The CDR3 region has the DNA TGTGCCAGCAGTTACGCTGTCAGCTTAATGAACACTGAAGCTTCCTTT. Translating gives CASSYAVSLMNTEASF.

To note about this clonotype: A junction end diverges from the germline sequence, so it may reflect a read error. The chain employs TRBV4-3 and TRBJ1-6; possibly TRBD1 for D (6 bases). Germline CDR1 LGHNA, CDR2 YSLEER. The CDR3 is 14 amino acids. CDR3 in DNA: TGCGCCAGCAGCCAGGACAGCTCTAATTCACCCCTCCGCTTT. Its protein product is CASSQDSSNSPLRF.

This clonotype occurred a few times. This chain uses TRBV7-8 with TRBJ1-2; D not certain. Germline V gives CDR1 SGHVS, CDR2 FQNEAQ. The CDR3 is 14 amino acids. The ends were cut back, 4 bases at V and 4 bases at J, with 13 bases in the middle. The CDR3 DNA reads TGTGCCAGCAGCTCAAACCGAATGGGCTATGGCTACACCTTC. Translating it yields CASSSNRMGYGYTF.

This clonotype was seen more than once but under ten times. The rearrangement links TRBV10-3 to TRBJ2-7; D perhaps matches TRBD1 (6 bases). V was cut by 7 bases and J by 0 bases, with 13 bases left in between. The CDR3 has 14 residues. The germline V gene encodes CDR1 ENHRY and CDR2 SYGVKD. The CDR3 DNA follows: TGTGCCATCACGGACAGCACCAGCTCCTACGAGCAGTACTTC. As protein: CAITDSTSSYEQYF.

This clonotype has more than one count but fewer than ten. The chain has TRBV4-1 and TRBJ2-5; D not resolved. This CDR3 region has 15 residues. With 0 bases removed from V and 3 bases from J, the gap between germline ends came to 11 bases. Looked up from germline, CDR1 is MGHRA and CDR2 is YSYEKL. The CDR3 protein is CASSQEWNAKETQYF. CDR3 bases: TGCGCCAGCAGCCAAGAGTGGAACGCGAAAGAGACCCAGTACTTC.

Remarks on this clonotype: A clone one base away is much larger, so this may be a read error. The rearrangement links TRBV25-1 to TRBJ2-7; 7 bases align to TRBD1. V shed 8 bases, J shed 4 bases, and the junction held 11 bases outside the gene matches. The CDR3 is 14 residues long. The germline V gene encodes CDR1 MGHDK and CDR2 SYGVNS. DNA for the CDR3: TGTGCCAGCGGAGAGACAGGGTTCCCGTACGAGCAGTACTTC. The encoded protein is CASGETGFPYEQYF.

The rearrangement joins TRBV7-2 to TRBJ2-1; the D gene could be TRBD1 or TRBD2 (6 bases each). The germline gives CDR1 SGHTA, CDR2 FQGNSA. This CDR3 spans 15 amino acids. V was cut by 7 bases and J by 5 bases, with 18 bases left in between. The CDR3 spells CASTTWGALDNEQFF. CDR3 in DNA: TGTGCCAGCACCACCTGGGGGGCCCTCGACAATGAGCAGTTCTTC. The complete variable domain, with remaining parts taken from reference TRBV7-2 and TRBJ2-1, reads GAGVSQSPSNKVTEKGKDVELRCDPISGHTALYWYRQSLGQGLEFLIYFQGNSAPDKSGLPSDRFSAERTGGSVSTLTIQRTQQEDSAVYLCASTTWGALDNEQFFGPGTRLTVL.

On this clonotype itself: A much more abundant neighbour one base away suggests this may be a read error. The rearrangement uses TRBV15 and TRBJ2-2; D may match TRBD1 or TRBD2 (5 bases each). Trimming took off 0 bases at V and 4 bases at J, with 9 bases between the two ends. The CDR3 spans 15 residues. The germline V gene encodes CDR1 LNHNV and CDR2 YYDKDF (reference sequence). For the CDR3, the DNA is TGTGCCACCAGCAGAGATACGAGGGGCACCGGGGAGCTGTTTTTT. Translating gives CATSRDTRGTGELFF. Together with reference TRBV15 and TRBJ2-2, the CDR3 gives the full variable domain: DAMVIQNPRYQVTQFGKPVTLSCSQTLNHNVMYWYQQKSSQAPKLLFHYYDKDFNNEADTPDNFQSRRPNTSFCFLDIRSPGLGDTAMYLCATSRDTRGTGELFFGEGSRLTVL.

The CDR3 reads CASSFSVGSPLHF. The CDR3 DNA reads TGTGCCAGCAGTTTCTCAGTGGGCTCACCCCTCCACTTT. This sequence joins TRBV12-3 or TRBV12-4 and TRBJ1-6; D is undetermined. The length of the CDR3 is 13 residues. V was clipped by 3 bases and J by 10 bases, with 10 bases between them.

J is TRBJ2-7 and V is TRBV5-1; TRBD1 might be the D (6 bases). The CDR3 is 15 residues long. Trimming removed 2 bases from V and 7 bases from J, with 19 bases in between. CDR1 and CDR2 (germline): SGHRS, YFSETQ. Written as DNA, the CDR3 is TGCGCCAGCAGCTTAGCGCCCGACAGGATCTGGGAGCAGTACTTC. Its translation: CASSLAPDRIWEQYF. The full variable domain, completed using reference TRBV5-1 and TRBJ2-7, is KAGVTQTPRYLIKTRGQQVTLSCSPISGHRSVSWYQQTPGQGLQFLFEYFSETQRNKGNFPGRFSGRQFSNSRSEMNVSTLELGDSALYLCASSLAPDRIWEQYFGPGTRLTVT.

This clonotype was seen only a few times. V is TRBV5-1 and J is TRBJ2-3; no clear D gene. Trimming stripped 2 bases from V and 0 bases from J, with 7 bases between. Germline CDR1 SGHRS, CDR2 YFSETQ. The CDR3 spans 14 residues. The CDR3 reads CASSFQPSTDTQYF. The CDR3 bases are TGCGCCAGCAGCTTCCAGCCGAGCACAGATACGCAGTATTTT.

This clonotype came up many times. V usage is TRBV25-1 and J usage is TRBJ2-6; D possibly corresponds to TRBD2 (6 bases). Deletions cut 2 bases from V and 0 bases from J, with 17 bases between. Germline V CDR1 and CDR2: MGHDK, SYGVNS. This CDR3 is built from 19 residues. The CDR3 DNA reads TGTGCCAGCAGTGAAACCGGGGGAGTACCGTTCTCTGGGGCCAACGTCCTGACTTTC. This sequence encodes CASSETGGVPFSGANVLTF.

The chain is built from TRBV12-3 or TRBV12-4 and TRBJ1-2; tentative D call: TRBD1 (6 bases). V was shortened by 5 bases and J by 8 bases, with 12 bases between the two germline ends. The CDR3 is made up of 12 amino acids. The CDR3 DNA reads TGTGCCAGCAGTGAGGGGGAACGAGGCTACACCTTC. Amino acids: CASSEGERGYTF.

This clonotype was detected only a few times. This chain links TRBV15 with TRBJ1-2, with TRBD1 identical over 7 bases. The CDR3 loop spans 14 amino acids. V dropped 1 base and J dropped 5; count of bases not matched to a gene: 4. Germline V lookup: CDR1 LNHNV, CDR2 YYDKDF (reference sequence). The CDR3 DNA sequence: TGTGCCACCAGCAGAGGACAGGGTGGGTATGGCTACACCTTC. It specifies CATSRGQGGYGYTF.

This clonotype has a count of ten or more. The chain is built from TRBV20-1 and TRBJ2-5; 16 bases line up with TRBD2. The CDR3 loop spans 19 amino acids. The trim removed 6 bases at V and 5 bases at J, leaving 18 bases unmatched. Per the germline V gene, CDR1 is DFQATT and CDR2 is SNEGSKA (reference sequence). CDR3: CSAKSFAGLAGGPEETQYF. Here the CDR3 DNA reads TGCAGTGCCAAGTCGTTTGCGGGACTAGCGGGAGGGCCCGAGGAGACCCAGTACTTC.

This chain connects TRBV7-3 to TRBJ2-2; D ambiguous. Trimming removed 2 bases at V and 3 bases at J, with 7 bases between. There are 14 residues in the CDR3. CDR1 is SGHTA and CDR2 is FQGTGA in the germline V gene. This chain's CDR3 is CASSLDRYTGELFF. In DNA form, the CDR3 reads TGTGCCAGCAGCTTAGATAGGTACACCGGGGAGCTGTTTTTT.

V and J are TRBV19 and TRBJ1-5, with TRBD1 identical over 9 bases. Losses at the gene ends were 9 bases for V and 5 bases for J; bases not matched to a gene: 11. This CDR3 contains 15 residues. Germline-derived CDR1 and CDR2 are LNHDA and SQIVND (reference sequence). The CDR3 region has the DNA TGTGCCAGCAGCTCCAACAGGGGGCCGGATCAGCCCCAGCATTTT. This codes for CASSSNRGPDQPQHF.

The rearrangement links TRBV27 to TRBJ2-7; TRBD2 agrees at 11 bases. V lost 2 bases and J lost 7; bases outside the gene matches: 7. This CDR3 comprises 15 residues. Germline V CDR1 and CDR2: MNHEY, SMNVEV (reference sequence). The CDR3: CASSLGTSGKGEQYF. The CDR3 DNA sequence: TGTGCCAGCAGTTTAGGGACTAGCGGCAAGGGAGAGCAGTACTTC.

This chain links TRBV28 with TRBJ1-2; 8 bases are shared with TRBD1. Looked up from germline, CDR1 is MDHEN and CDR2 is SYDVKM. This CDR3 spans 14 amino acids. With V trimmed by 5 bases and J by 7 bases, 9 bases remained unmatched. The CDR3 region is CASSPRTGKLGYTF. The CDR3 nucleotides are TGTGCCAGCAGTCCGCGGACAGGGAAACTTGGCTACACCTTC.

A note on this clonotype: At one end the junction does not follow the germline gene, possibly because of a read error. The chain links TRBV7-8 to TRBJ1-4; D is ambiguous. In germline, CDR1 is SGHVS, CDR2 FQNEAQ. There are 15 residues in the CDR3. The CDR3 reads CASSLPGGFREKLFF. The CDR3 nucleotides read TGCGCCAGCAGCCTCCCGGGAGGTTTTAGGGAAAAACTGTTTTTT.

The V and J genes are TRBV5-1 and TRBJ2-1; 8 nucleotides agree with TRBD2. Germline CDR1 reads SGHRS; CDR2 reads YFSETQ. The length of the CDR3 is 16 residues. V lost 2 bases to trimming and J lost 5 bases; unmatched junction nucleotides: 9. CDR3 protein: CASSFTSGAKNNEQFF. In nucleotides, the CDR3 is TGCGCCAGCAGCTTCACTAGCGGAGCCAAGAACAATGAGCAGTTCTTC.

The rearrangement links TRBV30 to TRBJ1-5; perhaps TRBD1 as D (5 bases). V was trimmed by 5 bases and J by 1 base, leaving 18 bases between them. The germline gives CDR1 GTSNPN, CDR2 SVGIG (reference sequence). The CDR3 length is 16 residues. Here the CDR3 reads CAWDTQGMGSNQPQHF. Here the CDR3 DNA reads TGTGCCTGGGATACCCAGGGAATGGGGAGCAATCAGCCCCAGCATTTT.

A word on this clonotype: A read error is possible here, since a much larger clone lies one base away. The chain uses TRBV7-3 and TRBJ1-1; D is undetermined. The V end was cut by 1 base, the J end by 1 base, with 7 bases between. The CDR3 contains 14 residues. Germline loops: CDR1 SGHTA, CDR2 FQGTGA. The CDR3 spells CASSLMRKNTEAFF. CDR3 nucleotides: TGTGCCAGCAGCTTAATGAGGAAGAACACTGAAGCTTTCTTT.